This T cell receptor beta chain is from a study of Graves' ophthalmopathy and Graves' hyperthyroidism. The TCR beta CDR3 regions underwent amplification from RNA transcripts. HTBI-primed first-round RT-PCR preceded second-round multiplex PCR. One entry per CDR3 protein results from TCRdb running MiXCR on the multiplex PCR reads. The sample gives about 700,000 distinct CDR3 sequences, 40% of which show up once; approximately 46% is in the top ten. Ophthalmopathy donors' eye disease showed moderate-to-severe activity, CAS of at least 3, NOSPECS of at least 4 and duration under 3 months. There are 14 residues in the CDR3. Germline V gives CDR1 MGHDK, CDR2 SYGVNS. Trimming pared 5 bases from V and 3 bases from J, leaving 14 bases between.

Source material: peripheral blood. This sequence joins TRBV25-1 and TRBJ2-7, with a weak D call TRBD2 (5 bases). The receptor was isolated from an adult man with Graves' ophthalmopathy. This CDR3 reads CASSFHRAGYEQYF. The DNA for the CDR3 is TGTGCCAGCAGTTTTCACCGGGCGGGCTACGAGCAGTACTTC.